A selection of T cell receptor beta chains follows, all from one sample in a study of cytomegalovirus exposure and HLA in healthy donors. Sequenced by immunoSEQ multiplex PCR; TCRdb stores in-frame clones only, minus some. The repertoire consists of around 190,000 clones, with roughly 81% occurring once and the leading ten covering approximately 3.1%. Sequencing was performed on PBMCs. These receptors were obtained from a woman younger than 45 in good health and CMV-seropositive. CDR3s include the opening cysteine and the closing phenylalanine or tryptophan. A D gene is named only where the DNA matches it firmly. Only some rows state a clone size, as once, few, many or a class for expanded clones.

d_call: -; v_call: TRBV28; cdr3_length: 12; j_call: TRBJ2-7; clone_size: -; cdr3_nt: TGTGCCAGCAACCCAGTCGGGTACGAGCAGTACTTC; cdr3_aa: CASNPVGYEQYF
d_call: -; v_call: TRBV7-9; cdr3_length: 14; j_call: TRBJ1-1; clone_size: -; cdr3_nt: TGTGCCAGCAGCTTAGTGCAGGCGAACACTGAAGCTTTCTTT; cdr3_aa: CASSLVQANTEAFF
d_call: -; v_call: TRBV18; cdr3_length: 13; j_call: TRBJ2-2; clone_size: few; cdr3_nt: TGTGCCAGCTCACCAAGGAGGACCGGGGAGCTGTTTTTT; cdr3_aa: CASSPRRTGELFF
d_call: TRBD1; v_call: TRBV13; cdr3_length: 14; j_call: TRBJ1-2; clone_size: few; cdr3_nt: TGTGCCAGCAGCTCCCGGACAGGCTCCTATGGCTACACCTTC; cdr3_aa: CASSSRTGSYGYTF
d_call: TRBD1; v_call: TRBV6-4; cdr3_length: 15; j_call: TRBJ1-1; clone_size: few; cdr3_nt: TGTGCCAGCAGCGCCCGACAGGGAGGAACCACTGAAGCTTTCTTT; cdr3_aa: CASSARQGGTTEAFF
d_call: -; v_call: TRBV6-6; cdr3_length: 14; j_call: TRBJ1-4; clone_size: -; cdr3_nt: TGTGCCAGCAGCCCCTCGGGATCTAATGAAAAACTGTTTTTT; cdr3_aa: CASSPSGSNEKLFF
d_call: TRBD2; v_call: TRBV7-9; cdr3_length: 13; j_call: TRBJ2-7; clone_size: -; cdr3_nt: TGTGCCAGCAGCCATAAGCGGGAGCGAGAGCAGTACTTC; cdr3_aa: CASSHKREREQYF
d_call: -; v_call: TRBV18; cdr3_length: 14; j_call: TRBJ2-1; clone_size: -; cdr3_nt: TGTGCCAGCTCACCGGACAGCGTCTACAATGAGCAGTTCTTC; cdr3_aa: CASSPDSVYNEQFF
d_call: -; v_call: TRBV27; cdr3_length: 14; j_call: TRBJ2-3; clone_size: -; cdr3_nt: TGTGCCAGCAGTTTAGGAGACTTCACAGATACGCAGTATTTT; cdr3_aa: CASSLGDFTDTQYF
d_call: TRBD1; v_call: TRBV10-3; cdr3_length: 14; j_call: TRBJ2-7; clone_size: few; cdr3_nt: TGTGCCATCAGTGAGAAAGAACAGGGGGGCGAGCAGTACTTC; cdr3_aa: CAISEKEQGGEQYF
d_call: -; v_call: TRBV6-5; cdr3_length: 14; j_call: TRBJ1-2; clone_size: -; cdr3_nt: TGTGCCAGCAGTTACCAAAGGGCAGGGTATGGCTACACCTTC; cdr3_aa: CASSYQRAGYGYTF
d_call: TRBD2; v_call: TRBV5-6; cdr3_length: 17; j_call: TRBJ2-1; clone_size: -; cdr3_nt: TGTGCCAGCAGCGGGGGGACTAGCGCGACGGTGGGAAATGAGCAGTTCTTC; cdr3_aa: CASSGGTSATVGNEQFF
d_call: TRBD2; v_call: TRBV5-6; cdr3_length: 17; j_call: TRBJ2-1; clone_size: -; cdr3_nt: TGTGCCAGCAGCTTGGCGGCTAGCGGGAGTTACTACAATGAGCAGTTCTTC; cdr3_aa: CASSLAASGSYYNEQFF
d_call: TRBD2; v_call: TRBV27; cdr3_length: 13; j_call: TRBJ2-7; clone_size: -; cdr3_nt: TGTGCCAGCAGTTTACGGGGGGCCTACGAGCAGTACTTC; cdr3_aa: CASSLRGAYEQYF
d_call: TRBD1; v_call: TRBV11-2; cdr3_length: 17; j_call: TRBJ2-6; clone_size: -; cdr3_nt: TGTGCCAGCAGCGCAGACAGGGGGTTTACCGGGGCCAACGTCCTGACTTTC; cdr3_aa: CASSADRGFTGANVLTF
d_call: TRBD2; v_call: TRBV13; cdr3_length: 16; j_call: TRBJ2-1; clone_size: -; cdr3_nt: TGTGCCAGCAGCTCGAAAGGGACTAGCGGGAGAAATGAGCAGTTCTTC; cdr3_aa: CASSSKGTSGRNEQFF
d_call: -; v_call: TRBV6-1; cdr3_length: 14; j_call: TRBJ2-7; clone_size: -; cdr3_nt: TGTGCCAGCAGTGAACGAGAGGGTGGCTACGAGCAGTACTTC; cdr3_aa: CASSEREGGYEQYF
d_call: -; v_call: TRBV9; cdr3_length: 14; j_call: TRBJ1-1; clone_size: -; cdr3_nt: TGTGCCAGCACCCGTGCCGGGGGAGGCACTGAAGCTTTCTTT; cdr3_aa: CASTRAGGGTEAFF
d_call: -; v_call: TRBV6-5; cdr3_length: 14; j_call: TRBJ2-5; clone_size: -; cdr3_nt: TGTGCCAGCAGTTACTCGGAGCGGGTGTTGACCCAGTACTTC; cdr3_aa: CASSYSERVLTQYF
d_call: -; v_call: TRBV15; cdr3_length: 14; j_call: TRBJ1-4; clone_size: few; cdr3_nt: TGTGCCACCAGCCCGAGAACTTTCAGGGAAAAACTGTTTTTT; cdr3_aa: CATSPRTFREKLFF
d_call: -; v_call: TRBV27; cdr3_length: 15; j_call: TRBJ1-5; clone_size: -; cdr3_nt: TGTGCCAGCAGTTTATCGCCAGGGGCAGGACAGCCCCAGCATTTT; cdr3_aa: CASSLSPGAGQPQHF
d_call: -; v_call: TRBV6-1; cdr3_length: 15; j_call: TRBJ2-1; clone_size: -; cdr3_nt: TGTGCCAGCAGTGAAAGAGGACAGTCCTACAATGAGCAGTTCTTC; cdr3_aa: CASSERGQSYNEQFF
d_call: TRBD1; v_call: TRBV6-1; cdr3_length: 16; j_call: TRBJ1-5; clone_size: once; cdr3_nt: TGTGCCAGCAGTGAGGTGGCAGGGGGAGGCAATCAGCCCCAGCATTTT; cdr3_aa: CASSEVAGGGNQPQHF
d_call: -; v_call: TRBV19; cdr3_length: 15; j_call: TRBJ2-7; clone_size: -; cdr3_nt: TGTGCCAGTAGCTACGGGACTGGCCGGCCCTACGAGCAGTACTTC; cdr3_aa: CASSYGTGRPYEQYF
d_call: -; v_call: TRBV6-5; cdr3_length: 13; j_call: TRBJ2-6; clone_size: -; cdr3_nt: TGTGCCAGCAGGACAGCTGGGGCCAACGTCCTGACTTTC; cdr3_aa: CASRTAGANVLTF
d_call: -; v_call: TRBV10-3; cdr3_length: 16; j_call: TRBJ2-7; clone_size: -; cdr3_nt: TGTGCCATCAGTGAGTCGACTCCCCGGGACTCCTACGAGCAGTACTTC; cdr3_aa: CAISESTPRDSYEQYF
d_call: -; v_call: TRBV27; cdr3_length: 13; j_call: TRBJ1-1; clone_size: -; cdr3_nt: TGTGCCAGCACTCTGCGGGGGGACACTGAAGCTTTCTTT; cdr3_aa: CASTLRGDTEAFF
d_call: TRBD2; v_call: TRBV27; cdr3_length: 15; j_call: TRBJ2-7; clone_size: once; cdr3_nt: TGTGCCAGCAGTTTGTCGGGACTAGGGTTAAGCGAGCAGTACTTC; cdr3_aa: CASSLSGLGLSEQYF
d_call: TRBD1; v_call: TRBV19; cdr3_length: 14; j_call: TRBJ1-3; clone_size: -; cdr3_nt: TGTGCCAGTAGCTCGACAGGGGGCGGAAACACCATATATTTT; cdr3_aa: CASSSTGGGNTIYF
d_call: -; v_call: TRBV7-2; cdr3_length: 14; j_call: TRBJ2-3; clone_size: -; cdr3_nt: TGTGCCAGCAGCTTAGCGGAGAACACAGATACGCAGTATTTT; cdr3_aa: CASSLAENTDTQYF
d_call: -; v_call: TRBV9; cdr3_length: 14; j_call: TRBJ2-5; clone_size: -; cdr3_nt: TGTGCCAGCAGCGTAGGGGTGGACTCGGGGACCCAGTACTTC; cdr3_aa: CASSVGVDSGTQYF
d_call: -; v_call: TRBV6-6; cdr3_length: 15; j_call: TRBJ2-3; clone_size: -; cdr3_nt: TGTGCCAGCAGTTACTCACAGGGTTGGACAGATACGCAGTATTTT; cdr3_aa: CASSYSQGWTDTQYF
d_call: TRBD2; v_call: TRBV9; cdr3_length: 17; j_call: TRBJ2-2; clone_size: -; cdr3_nt: TGTGCCAGCAGCGTAGCTCCGGGACTAGCGGGCACCGGGGAGCTGTTTTTT; cdr3_aa: CASSVAPGLAGTGELFF
d_call: -; v_call: TRBV5-8; cdr3_length: 17; j_call: TRBJ2-7; clone_size: -; cdr3_nt: TGTGCCAGCAGCCCCCGACAGGAGCTCTATCTCTCCTACGAGCAGTACTTC; cdr3_aa: CASSPRQELYLSYEQYF
d_call: TRBD2; v_call: TRBV11-2; cdr3_length: 16; j_call: TRBJ2-7; clone_size: -; cdr3_nt: TGTGCCAGCAGCGTACACTTAAGAGCGGGAGGGCCGTCGGAGTACTTC; cdr3_aa: CASSVHLRAGGPSEYF
d_call: TRBD1; v_call: TRBV9; cdr3_length: 17; j_call: TRBJ1-3; clone_size: few; cdr3_nt: TGTGCCAGCAGGCCCGGATCCGGGACAGGGATGGGAAACACCATATATTTT; cdr3_aa: CASRPGSGTGMGNTIYF
d_call: TRBD1; v_call: TRBV29-1; cdr3_length: 12; j_call: TRBJ1-1; clone_size: few; cdr3_nt: TGCAGCGTTGGACAGGGGAGGACTGAAGCTTTCTTT; cdr3_aa: CSVGQGRTEAFF
d_call: -; v_call: TRBV18; cdr3_length: 16; j_call: TRBJ2-7; clone_size: few; cdr3_nt: TGTGCCAGCTCACCACTTAAGTCATCACAGAACTACGAGCAGTACTTC; cdr3_aa: CASSPLKSSQNYEQYF
d_call: TRBD2; v_call: TRBV29-1; cdr3_length: 15; j_call: TRBJ2-3; clone_size: -; cdr3_nt: TGCAGCGTCCTTAGGACTAGCGGGAGAAGCGATACGCAGTATTTT; cdr3_aa: CSVLRTSGRSDTQYF
d_call: TRBD1; v_call: TRBV6-1; cdr3_length: 16; j_call: TRBJ2-2; clone_size: -; cdr3_nt: TGTGCCAGCAGTGCTTCGACAGGGATCAACACCGGGGAGCTGTTTTTT; cdr3_aa: CASSASTGINTGELFF
d_call: TRBD1; v_call: TRBV10-3; cdr3_length: 14; j_call: TRBJ2-7; clone_size: few; cdr3_nt: TGTGCCATCAGTGGGGGGACAGGGTTCTACGAGCAGTACTTC; cdr3_aa: CAISGGTGFYEQYF
d_call: TRBD1; v_call: TRBV6-1; cdr3_length: 13; j_call: TRBJ1-3; clone_size: few; cdr3_nt: TGTGCCAGCAGTACAGGGGAAGGAAACACCATATATTTT; cdr3_aa: CASSTGEGNTIYF
d_call: -; v_call: TRBV9; cdr3_length: 14; j_call: TRBJ1-2; clone_size: -; cdr3_nt: TGTGCCAGCAGCGTAGTGGGGGGTCACTATGGCTACACCTTC; cdr3_aa: CASSVVGGHYGYTF
d_call: TRBD2; v_call: TRBV2; cdr3_length: 16; j_call: TRBJ2-1; clone_size: -; cdr3_nt: TGTGCCAGCGCCCCTTCCCAGCGGGACTCCTACAATGAGCAGTTCTTC; cdr3_aa: CASAPSQRDSYNEQFF
d_call: TRBD2; v_call: TRBV5-6; cdr3_length: 15; j_call: TRBJ2-1; clone_size: -; cdr3_nt: TGTGCCAGCAGTCGAAGGACTAGCGGGGTCAATGAGCAGTTCTTC; cdr3_aa: CASSRRTSGVNEQFF
d_call: -; v_call: TRBV9; cdr3_length: 14; j_call: TRBJ2-5; clone_size: -; cdr3_nt: TGTGCCAGCAGCGTAGGACCGGACGGGGGGACCCAGTACTTC; cdr3_aa: CASSVGPDGGTQYF
d_call: TRBD1; v_call: TRBV5-4; cdr3_length: 15; j_call: TRBJ1-2; clone_size: -; cdr3_nt: TGTGCCAGCAGCCCAGACAGGGGCCCTAACTATGGCTACACCTTC; cdr3_aa: CASSPDRGPNYGYTF
d_call: -; v_call: TRBV6-6; cdr3_length: 14; j_call: TRBJ2-2; clone_size: few; cdr3_nt: TGTGCCAGCAGTTACGACTCAGGGGCCGGGGAGCTGTTTTTT; cdr3_aa: CASSYDSGAGELFF
d_call: -; v_call: TRBV20-1; cdr3_length: 8; j_call: TRBJ2-1; clone_size: -; cdr3_nt: TGCAGTGCTACAGGGGAGTTCTTC; cdr3_aa: CSATGEFF
d_call: -; v_call: TRBV11-2; cdr3_length: 15; j_call: TRBJ2-1; clone_size: once; cdr3_nt: TGTGCCAGCAGCACCCTCGGCGGCTCCTACAATGAGCAGTTCTTC; cdr3_aa: CASSTLGGSYNEQFF
d_call: -; v_call: TRBV5-1; cdr3_length: 13; j_call: TRBJ2-7; clone_size: -; cdr3_nt: TGCGCCAGCAGGCCGTTTGGGGGACAAAGGCAGTACTTC; cdr3_aa: CASRPFGGQRQYF
d_call: TRBD2; v_call: TRBV19; cdr3_length: 17; j_call: TRBJ2-5; clone_size: few; cdr3_nt: TGTGCCACCAACCCGGGTACTAGCGGACGGGGCCAAGAGACCCAGTACTTC; cdr3_aa: CATNPGTSGRGQETQYF
d_call: TRBD2; v_call: TRBV15; cdr3_length: 18; j_call: TRBJ2-7; clone_size: -; cdr3_nt: TGTGCCACCAGCAGAGATCTCACTAGGCGGGAGAGGACCAACGAGCAGTACTTC; cdr3_aa: CATSRDLTRRERTNEQYF